A selection of T cell receptor beta chains follows, all from one sample in a study of blood T cell repertoires in COVID-19. The assay was immunoSEQ multiplex PCR, and TCRdb's table has in-frame clones only and misses some. The sample has about 220,000 clones; around 82% are singletons. The material sequenced was peripheral blood. Receptors originate from a human donor in a cohort sampled during active COVID-19. Both conserved end residues are part of each CDR3. Each record gives: V gene, clone size, D gene, CDR3 length, J gene, CDR3 protein, CDR3 DNA. D genes are given only for firm matches. Size is omitted from some rows. Given values are once, few, many or a class for expanded clones.

>TRBV11-2|NA|NA|14|TRBJ1-1
CASSLDRENTEAFF
TGTGCCAGCAGCTTAGATCGGGAGAACACTGAAGCTTTCTTT
>TRBV27|NA|NA|14|TRBJ1-5
CASSFKGYDQPQHF
TGTGCCAGCAGTTTCAAGGGGTACGATCAGCCCCAGCATTTT
>TRBV18|NA|TRBD1|15|TRBJ2-1
CASSPPGTDYNEQFF
TGTGCCAGCTCACCACCCGGGACAGACTACAATGAGCAGTTCTTC
>TRBV7-9|NA|NA|15|TRBJ2-5
CASSLAGQGSETQYF
TGTGCCAGCAGCTTAGCGGGGCAGGGCAGTGAGACCCAGTACTTC
>TRBV7-2|NA|NA|14|TRBJ1-2
CASSLSATAYGYTF
TGTGCCAGCAGCTTATCAGCGACAGCCTATGGCTACACCTTC
>TRBV6-5|many|TRBD1|12|TRBJ2-7
CASKTGGHEQYF
TGTGCCAGCAAGACAGGGGGCCACGAGCAGTACTTC
>TRBV6-5|NA|NA|14|TRBJ2-2
CASSFATNTGELFF
TGTGCCAGCAGCTTCGCGACGAACACCGGGGAGCTGTTTTTT
>TRBV5-1|NA|TRBD1|17|TRBJ2-1
CASSLAYGQGISNEQFF
TGCGCCAGCAGCTTGGCCTACGGACAGGGGATCAGCAATGAGCAGTTCTTC
>TRBV25-1|NA|NA|16|TRBJ2-5
CASSDSRSGEFWTQYF
TGTGCCAGCAGTGATTCGCGATCAGGGGAGTTTTGGACCCAGTACTTC
>TRBV6-1|NA|TRBD1|19|TRBJ1-1
CASSEAFGGTGVVSGQAFF
TGTGCCAGCAGTGAAGCGTTTGGTGGGACAGGGGTGGTCTCCGGCCAAGCTTTCTTT
>TRBV27|NA|NA|14|TRBJ2-7
CASSFRGLTYEQYF
TGTGCCAGCAGTTTTAGGGGATTGACCTACGAGCAGTACTTC
>TRBV27|NA|NA|14|TRBJ1-2
CASRQRGGNYGYTF
TGTGCCAGCAGACAAAGGGGGGGGAACTATGGCTACACCTTC
>TRBV10-3|NA|NA|14|TRBJ2-7
CAIQGGERSYEQYF
TGTGCCATCCAAGGGGGGGAAAGATCCTACGAGCAGTACTTC
>TRBV7-9|NA|NA|11|TRBJ1-2
CASTLDRGYTF
TGTGCCAGCACACTAGACCGGGGCTACACCTTC
>TRBV19|NA|TRBD2|12|TRBJ2-5
CAAGRATETQYF
TGTGCCGCCGGGAGGGCCACGGAGACCCAGTACTTC
>TRBV4-1|NA|TRBD1|17|TRBJ2-7
CASSPGTGAELIGEQYF
TGCGCCAGCAGCCCGGGGACAGGGGCGGAACTCATTGGCGAGCAGTACTTC
>TRBV28|NA|NA|15|TRBJ2-5
CASSFSGLPQETQYF
TGTGCCAGCAGTTTCTCCGGACTGCCCCAAGAGACCCAGTACTTC